This entry lists 28 T cell receptor beta chains sequenced from one sample in a study of blood T cells in healthy people across ages. A sample-barcoded 5' primer and a J-beta primer mix were used in a second PCR of roughly 7 to 12 cycles. Each CDR3 protein is one row after TCRdb ran MiXCR on the 5' RACE reads. The table lists fewer than 1,000,000 distinct CDR3 sequences, about half of them singletons. Sequenced material: blood. These receptors were collected from a man at least 80 years old in good health.

This clonotype was picked up one time. The chain uses TRBV7-2 and TRBJ2-2; D remains unclear. The V end was cut by 7 bases, the J end by 4 bases, with 10 bases between. CDR1 is SGHTA, CDR2 FQGNSA, per germline. The length of the CDR3 is 13 residues. The CDR3 spells CASNNEPTGELFF. In nucleotides, the CDR3 is TGTGCCAGCAACAACGAACCCACCGGGGAGCTGTTTTTT.

The chain employs TRBV6-1 and TRBJ2-1; perhaps TRBD2 as D (5 bases). The J call is doubtful: the DNA matches TRBJ2-7 better. This CDR3 comprises 15 residues. In germline, CDR1 is MNHNS, CDR2 SASEGT. The CDR3 here is CASTPRGAVYNEQYF. Written as DNA, the CDR3 is TGTGCCAGCACTCCGCGAGGAGCGGTCTACAATGAGCAGTACTTC.

The V and J genes are TRBV12-3 or TRBV12-4 and TRBJ1-2, with a tentative D call TRBD1 (5 bases). CDR3 length: 12 residues. V lost 3 bases to trimming and J lost 7 bases, with 9 bases between them. The DNA of the CDR3 is TGTGCCAGCAGTTTGGGGGGGTTTGGCTACACCTTC. Amino acids: CASSLGGFGYTF.

In its sample, this clonotype was seen a few times. This chain connects TRBV7-9 to TRBJ2-4; D might be TRBD1 (6 bases). The CDR3 consists of 14 residues. The germline CDR1 and CDR2 sequences are SEHNR and FQNEAQ (reference sequence). Between the trimmed V and J ends, which lost 5 bases and 2 bases, there was a span of 10 bases. CDR3 DNA: TGTGCCAGCAGCCGGACAGACTCCAAAAACATTCAGTACTTC. As protein: CASSRTDSKNIQYF.

Here the CDR3 reads CASSIYQGAPAEKLFF. The CDR3, as DNA: TGTGCCAGCAGTATCTACCAGGGGGCGCCGGCGGAAAAACTGTTTTTT. The chain uses TRBV12-3 or TRBV12-4 and TRBJ1-4; 8 bases map to TRBD1. The CDR3 extends over 16 amino acids. V lost 5 bases to trimming and J lost 8 bases; unmatched junction nucleotides: 13.

This chain uses TRBV9 with TRBJ2-1; 7 bases are a match to TRBD1. The germline CDR1 and CDR2 sequences are SGDLS and YYNGEE. V dropped 4 bases and J dropped 9; count of bases not matched to a gene: 7. This CDR3 has 13 amino acids. The CDR3 DNA follows: TGTGCCAGCAGCACGGGACAGTCGGGTGAGCAGTTCTTC. Protein sequence: CASSTGQSGEQFF.

Many counts were recorded for this clonotype. V usage is TRBV12-3 or TRBV12-4 and J usage is TRBJ2-1, with unresolved D. The CDR3 has 12 residues. The germline V and J ends were trimmed by 4 bases and 8 bases, with 9 bases remaining between them. CDR3 DNA: TGTGCCAGCAGTTACATCACGGATGAGCAGTTCTTC. Translating gives CASSYITDEQFF.

To note about this clonotype: The junction departs from the called germline gene at one end, perhaps through a read error. The chain links TRBV6-5 to TRBJ2-4; the D call may be TRBD1 or TRBD2 (6 bases each). This CDR3 comprises 16 residues. The germline CDR1 and CDR2 sequences are MNHEY and SVGAGI. The CDR3 bases are TGTGCCAGCAGTAAGGGACCGAGGGGGGCCAAAAACATTCAGTACTTT. Protein: CASSKGPRGAKNIQYF.

This chain links TRBV18 with TRBJ2-7; D is possibly TRBD2 (5 bases). V was trimmed by 11 bases and J by 7 bases, leaving 12 bases between them. This CDR3 contains 10 residues. Looked up from germline, CDR1 is KGHSH and CDR2 is LQKENI. This CDR3 reads CAAGVYEQYF. The CDR3 nucleotides are TGTGCCGCCGGGGTGTATGAGCAGTACTTC.

This chain joins TRBV7-2 and TRBJ2-1, with D unresolved. This CDR3 is built from 14 residues. Germline assignment: CDR1 SGHTA and CDR2 FQGNSA. Trimming pared 1 base from V and 5 bases from J, leaving 9 bases between. DNA of the CDR3: TGTGCCAGCAGCTTAGGGCCGGGTAACAATGAGCAGTTCTTC. This gives the protein CASSLGPGNNEQFF.

The chain has TRBV4-1 and TRBJ2-1; 8 bases are a match to TRBD2. Germline trimming cut 8 bases from V and 0 bases from J; bases unmatched to any gene: 15. There are 18 residues in the CDR3. The germline CDR1 and CDR2 sequences are MGHRA and YSYEKL. DNA for the CDR3: TGCGCCAGCCGAAAGTCCGGGACTAGTTCTTCCTCCTACAATGAGCAGTTCTTC. Its translation is CASRKSGTSSSSYNEQFF.

Regarding this clonotype: One end of the junction fails to match germline, which may point to a read error. The gene calls are TRBV5-1 and TRBJ2-1, with 11 bases identical to TRBD2. Germline V gene sequence: CDR1 SGHRS, CDR2 YFSETQ. There are 16 residues in the CDR3. CDR3 DNA sequence: TGCACCAGCAGCTTGGAAACTAGCGGGAGCCTCGATGAGCAGTTCTTC. As protein: CTSSLETSGSLDEQFF.

Ten or more counts support this clonotype. This chain uses TRBV6-6 with TRBJ2-1; 8 nucleotides agree with TRBD2. The CDR3 covers 14 residues. The trim removed 4 bases at V and 10 bases at J, leaving 9 bases unmatched. Germline CDR1 is MNHNY and CDR2 is SVGAGI (reference sequence). The CDR3 is CASSSERESREQFF. In DNA form, the CDR3 reads TGTGCCAGCAGTTCCGAGCGGGAGAGTCGAGAGCAGTTCTTC.

In the case of this clonotype: A read error may be the cause here, since a much bigger clone is one base away. This chain joins TRBV3-1 and TRBJ1-2, with D possibly TRBD1 on 6 matching bases. CDR1 and CDR2 (germline): LGHDT, YNNKEL (reference sequence). The CDR3 has 15 residues. Deletions cut 2 bases from V and 2 bases from J, with 12 bases between. The CDR3 DNA sequence: TGTGCCAGCAGCCAAACCGGGACAATGAACTATGGCTACACCTTC. Its translation is CASSQTGTMNYGYTF.

The chain carries TRBV7-3 and TRBJ2-1; D may be TRBD2 (6 bases). This CDR3 is built from 12 residues. Per the germline V gene, CDR1 is SGHTA and CDR2 is FQGTGA. Trimming stripped 4 bases from V and 10 bases from J, with 11 bases between. The CDR3 loop reads CASSSPRGEQFF. CDR3 nucleotide sequence: TGTGCCAGCAGCTCTCCCCGGGGGGAGCAGTTCTTC. The full variable domain, rest sourced from reference TRBV7-3 and TRBJ2-1, is GAGVSQTPSNKVTEKGKYVELRCDPISGHTALYWYRQSLGQGPEFLIYFQGTGAADDSGLPNDRFFAVRPEGSVSTLKIQRTERGDSAVYLCASSSPRGEQFFGPGTRLTVL.

J is TRBJ2-7 and V is TRBV4-2; 7 bases agree with TRBD2. The germline V gene encodes CDR1 LGHNA and CDR2 YNFKEQ. The V segment lost 0 bases and the J segment 7 bases; nucleotides outside the gene matches: 12. The CDR3 covers 16 residues. The CDR3 nucleotides are TGTGCCAGCAGCCAAGAAGCTAGCGGAAACTACAATGAGCAGTACTTC. This codes for CASSQEASGNYNEQYF.

This clonotype was detected only a few times. The chain is built from TRBV7-2 and TRBJ2-7, with 8 bases matching TRBD2. The CDR3 runs 16 residues. CDR1 and CDR2 from the germline V gene are SGHTA and FQGNSA. V lost 5 bases to trimming and J lost 5 bases; unmatched junction nucleotides: 14. The CDR3 DNA sequence: TGTGCCAGCAGCCGTACTGGGACTAGTAAGTCCCACGAGCAGTACTTC. Its protein is CASSRTGTSKSHEQYF.

About this clonotype: A read error may account for a junction end that differs from germline. The rearrangement joins TRBV12-3 or TRBV12-4 to TRBJ2-3; D remains ambiguous. CDR3 size: 13 residues. For the CDR3, the DNA is TGTACCAGCAGTTTAGGTCAAACCGATACGCAGTATTTT. Protein product: CTSSLGQTDTQYF.

The chain links TRBV20-1 to TRBJ1-1; the D gene is possibly TRBD1 (5 bases). Between the trimmed V and J ends, which lost 1 base and 4 bases, there was a span of 16 bases. CDR1 is DFQATT, CDR2 SNEGSKA, per germline (reference sequence). The CDR3 has 15 amino acids. The CDR3 DNA follows: TGCAGTGCTAGAGGTCCGGACATCACGGGCACTGAAGCTTTCTTT. This sequence encodes CSARGPDITGTEAFF.

This clonotype was detected many times. V gene TRBV29-1 combines with J gene TRBJ1-5; the D is unclear. The V end lost 1 base, the J end lost 3 bases, and 7 bases lay between the germline ends. The CDR3 is 13 amino acids. Germline-derived CDR1 and CDR2 are SQVTM and ANQGSEA. CDR3 coding DNA: TGCAGCGTTGAAGTTTCCCCCAATCAGCCCCAGCATTTT. It codes for CSVEVSPNQPQHF.

V is TRBV20-1 and J is TRBJ2-7; D may be TRBD2 (6 bases). Per the germline V gene, CDR1 is DFQATT and CDR2 is SNEGSKA (reference sequence). The V gene lost 3 bases and the J gene lost 6 bases, with 18 bases spanning the gap. This CDR3 region has 14 residues. For the CDR3, the DNA is TGCAGTGCTAGCAGGACTAACCCGTCCGGCGAGCAGTACTTC. It encodes CSASRTNPSGEQYF.

J is TRBJ2-7 and V is TRBV27; 13 positions match TRBD2. After removal of 5 bases from V and 7 bases from J, the junction contained 8 bases not matched to a gene. CDR3 length: 15 amino acids. The germline V gene has CDR1 MNHEY and CDR2 SMNVEV (reference sequence). CDR3 loop: CASSRLAGGSNEQYF. CDR3 nucleotide sequence: TGTGCCAGCAGTCGACTAGCGGGAGGCTCCAATGAGCAGTACTTC.

This clonotype was seen a few times. V is TRBV20-1 and J is TRBJ1-4; perhaps TRBD1 as D (5 bases). Per germline, CDR1 DFQATT and CDR2 SNEGSKA (reference sequence). Trimming pared 6 bases from V and 8 bases from J, leaving 19 bases between. The CDR3 loop spans 14 amino acids. This CDR3 is CSALTGGFGEKLFF. CDR3 coding DNA: TGCAGTGCCCTTACGGGGGGATTTGGCGAAAAACTGTTTTTT.

The V gene is TRBV20-1, the J gene TRBJ2-7; D possibly corresponds to TRBD1 (6 bases). TRBJ2-5 explains the end of the DNA better; the J call may be wrong. The CDR3 covers 15 residues. From germline, CDR1 is DFQATT and CDR2 SNEGSKA (reference sequence). CDR3 nucleotides: TGCAGTGCTAGAGATGGACAGACCACTGAAGAGACCCAGTACTTC. Its protein product is CSARDGQTTEETQYF.

The chain carries TRBV4-1 and TRBJ2-7; D not resolved. With 0 bases removed from V and 0 bases from J, the gap between germline ends came to 9 bases. From germline, CDR1 is MGHRA and CDR2 YSYEKL. The CDR3 runs 15 residues. CDR3 loop: CASSQELLRSYEQYF. The DNA for the CDR3 is TGCGCCAGCAGCCAAGAATTGCTCCGCTCCTACGAGCAGTACTTC.

This sequence joins TRBV7-2 and TRBJ1-1; D possibly corresponds to TRBD1 (5 bases). The CDR3 contains 14 residues. Trimming removed 2 bases from V and 4 bases from J, with 11 bases in between. The germline V gene has CDR1 SGHTA and CDR2 FQGNSA. CDR3 protein: CASSLSFRGTEAFF. The DNA of the CDR3 is TGTGCCAGCAGCTTAAGTTTTAGGGGCACTGAAGCTTTCTTT.

The V gene is TRBV20-1, the J gene TRBJ1-2, with TRBD1 identical over 8 bases. The trim removed 3 bases at V and 7 bases at J, leaving 10 bases unmatched. Germline V gene lookup returns CDR1 DFQATT and CDR2 SNEGSKA (reference sequence). The CDR3 consists of 14 residues. The CDR3 sequence is CSASGQGLSSGYTF. For the CDR3, the DNA is TGCAGTGCTAGCGGACAGGGCCTGTCAAGTGGCTACACCTTC.

The chain has TRBV7-3 and TRBJ2-5, with D possibly being TRBD2 (6 bases). Germline V gives CDR1 SGHTA, CDR2 FQGTGA. V gave up 5 bases and J gave up 11 bases, with 27 bases separating them. This CDR3 contains 16 residues. Here the CDR3 DNA reads TGTGCCAGCAGCCGAAATCGGGACTTCAGCTTTCGGGAGCAGTACTTC. Translating it yields CASSRNRDFSFREQYF.